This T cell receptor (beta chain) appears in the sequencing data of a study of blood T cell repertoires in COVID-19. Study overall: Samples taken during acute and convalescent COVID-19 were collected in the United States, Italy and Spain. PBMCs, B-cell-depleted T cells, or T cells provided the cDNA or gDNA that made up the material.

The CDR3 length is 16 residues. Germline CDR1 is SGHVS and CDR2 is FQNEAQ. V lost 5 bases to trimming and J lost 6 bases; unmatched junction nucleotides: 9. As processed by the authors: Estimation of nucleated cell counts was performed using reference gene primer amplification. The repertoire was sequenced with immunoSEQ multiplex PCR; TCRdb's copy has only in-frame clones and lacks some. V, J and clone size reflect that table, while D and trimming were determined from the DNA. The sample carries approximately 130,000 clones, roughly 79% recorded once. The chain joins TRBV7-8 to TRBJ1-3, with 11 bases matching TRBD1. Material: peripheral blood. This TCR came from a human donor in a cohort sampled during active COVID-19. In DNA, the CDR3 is TGTGCCAGCAGCCGTTGGGACAGGGGGTACGAAAACACCATATATTTT. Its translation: CASSRWDRGYENTIYF.